Each of the 30 T cell receptor beta chains below was sequenced from the same sample in a study of graft-versus-host responses after intestinal transplantation. Measured with immunoSEQ multiplex PCR; TCRdb has only the in-frame clones, and not every one. The sample comprises around 37,000 clones, less than 90% of which are singletons, and around 3.2% rests with the top ten. The sequences come from PBMCs, collected about 990 days after transplant. Source of these receptors: a human patient who received an intestinal transplant, so some T cells may come from the graft donor.

This chain uses TRBV28 with TRBJ1-5, with D possibly TRBD1 on 6 matching bases. The CDR3 consists of 16 residues. CDR1 is MDHEN and CDR2 is SYDVKM in the germline V gene. Trimming shortened V by 8 bases and J by 3 bases, and 20 bases separated the two germline ends. In DNA, the CDR3 is TGTGCCAGCGGAGGGACGCTACAGGGCCTCAATCAGCCCCAGCATTTT. It codes for CASGGTLQGLNQPQHF.

The V call is TRBV28, the J call TRBJ2-7, with 10 bases aligning to TRBD2. Germline-derived CDR1 and CDR2 are MDHEN and SYDVKM. The V segment lost 6 bases and the J segment 3 bases; nucleotides outside the gene matches: 20. CDR3 size: 19 residues. CDR3 loop: CASRASGVGSGRAGYEQYF. CDR3 nucleotides: TGTGCCAGCAGGGCCTCGGGAGTGGGAAGCGGGAGGGCAGGCTACGAGCAGTACTTC.

This chain uses TRBV5-1 with TRBJ1-5, with TRBD1 matching over 7 bases. In germline, CDR1 is SGHRS, CDR2 YFSETQ. The CDR3 is 15 amino acids. V lost 4 bases to trimming and J lost 1 base; unmatched junction nucleotides: 5. The DNA of the CDR3 is TGCGCCAGCAGCCCGACAGGGAGGAGCAATCAGCCCCAGCATTTT. Translating gives CASSPTGRSNQPQHF.

The chain joins TRBV6-5 to TRBJ2-7, with D uncertain. Germline V CDR1 and CDR2: MNHEY, SVGAGI. V was clipped by 5 bases and J by 0 bases, with 11 bases between them. The CDR3 loop spans 14 amino acids. The DNA of the CDR3 is TGTGCCAGCAGTGAAGTTGCGAACTCCTACGAGCAGTACTTC. Its translation: CASSEVANSYEQYF.

The chain is built from TRBV19 and TRBJ2-2; TRBD2 aligns across 8 bases. The germline V gene encodes CDR1 LNHDA and CDR2 SQIVND (reference sequence). V trimming: 5 bases; J trimming: 8 bases; junction bases outside the gene matches: 4. The CDR3 length is 13 residues. In nucleotides, the CDR3 is TGTGCCAGTAGTTCTACGGGAGGGGGGGAGCTGTTTTTT. It translates to CASSSTGGGELFF.

The CDR3 protein is CASSLAGLAGDLPYEQYF. CDR3 nucleotides: TGTGCCAGCAGCTTAGCGGGGCTAGCGGGGGACCTACCCTACGAGCAGTACTTC. The rearrangement links TRBV7-8 to TRBJ2-7, with 10 bases lining up with TRBD2. With V trimmed by 0 bases and J by 2 bases, 10 bases remained unmatched. The CDR3 spans 18 residues. Germline CDR1 SGHVS, CDR2 FQNEAQ.

The chain uses TRBV27 and TRBJ1-1; D remains unclear. Germline assignment: CDR1 MNHEY and CDR2 SMNVEV (reference sequence). This CDR3 contains 14 residues. The V end lost 3 bases, the J end lost 3 bases, and 11 bases lay between the germline ends. The CDR3 sequence: CASSLLGRDTEAFF. Written as DNA, the CDR3 is TGTGCCAGCAGTTTGTTGGGGAGGGACACTGAAGCTTTCTTT.

The CDR3 sequence: CASSGDTSGRTQYF. The CDR3 coding sequence is TGTGCCAGTAGCGGGGACACTAGCGGGAGAACGCAGTATTTT. V gene TRBV19 combines with J gene TRBJ2-3; TRBD2 matches at 11 bases. Germline V gives CDR1 LNHDA, CDR2 SQIVND (reference sequence). The CDR3 is made up of 14 amino acids. Trimming at V came to 6 bases and at J to 9 bases, leaving 8 bases not matched to a gene.

V gene TRBV9 combines with J gene TRBJ2-3; D unclear. Per the germline V gene, CDR1 is SGDLS and CDR2 is YYNGEE. The V end was cut by 2 bases, the J end by 4 bases, with 11 bases between. CDR3 length equals 14 residues. The DNA for the CDR3 is TGTGCCAGCAGCGTTCTCCCTAGGGCAGATACGCAGTATTTT. This translates into CASSVLPRADTQYF.

This chain uses TRBV21-1 with TRBJ2-3. TRBV21-1 is flagged as a pseudogene. The CDR3 runs to 16 residues. CDR3: CASSKWTLSATDTQYF. DNA for the CDR3: TGTGCCAGCAGCAAGTGGACCTTGAGTGCAACAGATACGCAGTATTTT.

The chain has TRBV5-1 and TRBJ2-6; TRBD1 might be the D (6 bases). The CDR3 spans 16 residues. Germline V gene lookup returns CDR1 SGHRS and CDR2 YFSETQ. V shed 0 bases and J shed 11 bases, with 18 bases lying between them. In DNA form, the CDR3 reads TGCGCCAGCAGCTTGGGCTTATTGCGACAGGTTCACGTCCTGACTTTC. Translating gives CASSLGLLRQVHVLTF. The variable domain in full, with the rest retrieved from reference TRBV5-1 and TRBJ2-6, is KAGVTQTPRYLIKTRGQQVTLSCSPISGHRSVSWYQQTPGQGLQFLFEYFSETQRNKGNFPGRFSGRQFSNSRSEMNVSTLELGDSALYLCASSLGLLRQVHVLTFGAGSRLTVL.

This chain joins TRBV5-4 and TRBJ2-3; the D is unclear. CDR1 and CDR2 from the germline V gene are SGHNT and YYREEE (reference sequence). V shed 4 bases and J shed 0 bases, with 9 bases lying between them. The CDR3 length is 14 residues. CDR3 sequence: CASSPALSTDTQYF. The CDR3 DNA reads as TGTGCCAGCAGCCCGGCCCTTAGCACAGATACGCAGTATTTT.

The chain is built from TRBV5-5 and TRBJ2-5, with D maybe TRBD1 (5 bases). Trimming removed 4 bases at V and 5 bases at J, with 12 bases between. The CDR3 has 13 residues. The germline gives CDR1 SGHKS, CDR2 YYEKEE (reference sequence). CDR3 nucleotide sequence: TGTGCCAGCAGCCATAGGGGCCCCGAGACCCAGTACTTC. Protein product: CASSHRGPETQYF.

The V gene is TRBV2, the J gene TRBJ2-7, with 7 bases matching TRBD2. The CDR3 length is 17 residues. Trimming cost V 4 bases and J 0 bases; bases outside gene matches: 12. Germline lookup yields CDR1 SNHLY and CDR2 FYNNEI. CDR3 bases: TGTGCCAGCAGTGGCTCAATGGGGAGGGGAAGCTCCTACGAGCAGTACTTC. Translation: CASSGSMGRGSSYEQYF.

This chain connects TRBV28 to TRBJ2-5; TRBD2 matches at 7 bases. With V trimmed by 4 bases and J by 2 bases, 10 bases remained unmatched. The germline V gene has CDR1 MDHEN and CDR2 SYDVKM. The CDR3 contains 16 residues. The CDR3 DNA is TGTGCCAGCAGTTCACCGTCGAGGCGGGGGCAAGAGACCCAGTACTTC. Its protein is CASSSPSRRGQETQYF.

CDR3 DNA: TGCGCCAGCAGCGTCGGGACAGGGGAAGTAGTTAGCTATGGCTACACCTTC. Protein: CASSVGTGEVVSYGYTF. The V and J genes are TRBV5-1 and TRBJ1-2; TRBD1 agrees at 10 bases. V lost 4 bases, J lost 4 bases, and 13 bases stayed unmatched. Germline CDR1 and CDR2: SGHRS and YFSETQ. The CDR3 has 17 amino acids. Drawing the rest from reference TRBV5-1 and TRBJ1-2, the complete variable domain is KAGVTQTPRYLIKTRGQQVTLSCSPISGHRSVSWYQQTPGQGLQFLFEYFSETQRNKGNFPGRFSGRQFSNSRSEMNVSTLELGDSALYLCASSVGTGEVVSYGYTFGSGTRLTVV.

This chain links TRBV19 with TRBJ2-2; 9 bases are a match to TRBD1. J was trimmed by 6 bases and V by 8 bases; bases with no gene match: 4. CDR1 is LNHDA and CDR2 is SQIVND in the germline V gene (reference sequence). The CDR3 contains 13 residues. The CDR3 sequence: CASRTGEAGELFF. CDR3 coding DNA: TGTGCCAGTCGGACAGGGGAGGCCGGGGAGCTGTTTTTT.

This clone came up once. This chain connects TRBV6-1 to TRBJ2-4, with 11 bases fitting TRBD2. The CDR3 totals 16 residues. Germline values: CDR1 MNHNS, CDR2 SASEGT. V lost 4 bases, J lost 5 bases, and 7 bases stayed unmatched. CDR3 DNA: TGTGCCAGCAGTGCTACTAGCGGGAGCATAGAAAACATTCAGTACTTC. Translation: CASSATSGSIENIQYF.

V usage is TRBV10-3 and J usage is TRBJ2-7; D not resolved. V gave up 4 bases and J gave up 2 bases, with 6 bases separating them. Germline assignment: CDR1 ENHRY and CDR2 SYGVKD. The CDR3 has 12 residues. CDR3 nucleotide sequence: TGTGCCATCAGTGTGAACACCTACGAGCAGTACTTC. Residues: CAISVNTYEQYF.

The chain is built from TRBV7-2 and TRBJ2-5; D gene uncertain. This CDR3 comprises 13 residues. CDR1 and CDR2 from the germline V gene are SGHTA and FQGNSA. V was shortened by 4 bases and J by 2 bases, with 8 bases between the two germline ends. CDR3 amino acids: CASSYRVQETQYF. In DNA form, the CDR3 reads TGTGCCAGCAGCTACCGGGTACAAGAGACCCAGTACTTC.

The V call is TRBV5-1, the J call TRBJ2-5; TRBD2 agrees at 14 bases. The CDR3 has 15 amino acids. J gave up 6 bases and V 4 bases, and 5 bases lay outside the gene matches. Germline V CDR1 and CDR2: SGHRS, YFSETQ. DNA for the CDR3: TGCGCCAGCAGCCCGGGGACTAGCGGGGGCAAGACCCAGTACTTC. It specifies CASSPGTSGGKTQYF.

This clone was counted a few times. The chain has TRBV5-1 and TRBJ1-2; 8 positions match TRBD1. Germline V gene data show CDR1 as SGHRS and CDR2 as YFSETQ. The CDR3 spans 15 residues. The V gene end was trimmed by 0 bases and the J gene end by 4 bases; junction bases not matched to a gene: 5. CDR3 DNA sequence: TGCGCCAGCAGCTTGGCCGGGACAGGATCCTATGGCTACACCTTC. Its translation is CASSLAGTGSYGYTF.

This clone occurred once. J is TRBJ2-1 and V is TRBV19; D is uncertain. V shed 6 bases and J shed 0 bases, with 12 bases lying between them. CDR1 is LNHDA and CDR2 is SQIVND in the germline V gene (reference sequence). There are 15 residues in the CDR3. CDR3 sequence reads: CASRTTGSSYNEQFF. In nucleotides, the CDR3 is TGTGCCAGTAGGACAACGGGTAGCTCCTACAATGAGCAGTTCTTC.

The genes are TRBV6-5 and TRBJ1-5, with D possibly being TRBD1 (5 bases). V gave up 6 bases and J gave up 0 bases, with 12 bases separating them. The CDR3 consists of 15 residues. The V gene's germline CDR1 is MNHEY and CDR2 SVGAGI. CDR3 protein: CASSMGLLSNQPQHF. In DNA, the CDR3 is TGTGCCAGCAGCATGGGACTCCTTAGCAATCAGCCCCAGCATTTT.

V gene TRBV2 combines with J gene TRBJ2-1; 7 bases are a match to TRBD2. Germline V CDR1 and CDR2: SNHLY, FYNNEI. With V trimmed by 4 bases and J by 2 bases, 8 bases remained unmatched. The CDR3 spans 16 residues. The CDR3: CASSVGLQLTYNEQFF. DNA of the CDR3: TGTGCCAGCAGTGTGGGACTACAACTGACCTACAATGAGCAGTTCTTC.

The chain has TRBV5-4 and TRBJ2-7; 7 positions agree with TRBD1. The CDR3 has 14 amino acids. V dropped 4 bases and J dropped 1; count of bases not matched to a gene: 5. The V gene's germline CDR1 is SGHNT and CDR2 YYREEE (reference sequence). CDR3 sequence (DNA): TGTGCCAGCAGCCCACAGACAGGGTCCTACGAGCAGTACTTC. Protein: CASSPQTGSYEQYF.

J is TRBJ2-7 and V is TRBV27; TRBD1 matches at 11 bases. The CDR3 is 15 amino acids. Germline CDR1 reads MNHEY; CDR2 reads SMNVEV (reference sequence). The ends lost 4 bases at V and 5 bases at J; junction bases unmatched: 7. CDR3 sequence reads: CASSSPGQGVHEQYF. CDR3 bases: TGTGCCAGCAGTTCACCGGGACAGGGGGTCCACGAGCAGTACTTC.

This clone was observed once. This chain's CDR3 is CASSSQGMRYGYTF. In nucleotides, the CDR3 is TGTGCCAGCAGTTCACAGGGGATGAGGTATGGCTACACCTTC. This chain joins TRBV28 and TRBJ1-2; 7 bases are shared with TRBD1. Germline CDR1 reads MDHEN; CDR2 reads SYDVKM. Losses at the gene ends were 4 bases for V and 5 bases for J; bases not matched to a gene: 7. The CDR3 is made up of 14 amino acids.

This clone was picked up one time. The chain recombines TRBV19 with TRBJ1-2; D call uncertain. V was shortened by 10 bases and J by 8 bases, with 14 bases between the two germline ends. There are 11 residues in the CDR3. CDR1 and CDR2 from the germline V gene are LNHDA and SQIVND (reference sequence). CDR3 residues: CATLRERGYTF. CDR3 nucleotides: TGTGCCACCCTTAGGGAGCGAGGCTACACCTTC.

The chain couples TRBV7-8 to TRBJ2-1; perhaps TRBD1 as D (6 bases). The CDR3 covers 12 residues. Germline V gene lookup returns CDR1 SGHVS and CDR2 FQNEAQ. V gave up 2 bases and J gave up 9 bases, with 8 bases separating them. The CDR3 DNA is TGTGCCAGCAGCTTAAGAGGGGGTGAGCAGTTCTTC. Its translation: CASSLRGGEQFF.